This entry lists 15 T cell receptor beta chains sequenced from one sample in a study of T cell repertoires in cytomegalovirus infection. TCRdb ran MiXCR on the reads and lists one entry per CDR3 protein. Among 900,000 to 950,000 distinct CDR3 sequences listed, about a third were seen once. Their antigens are not known. The sample was cultured CD8+ T cells from PBMCs, taken from culture after CMV antigen stimulation. The receptors come from a human donor in good health (CMV status not recorded). Some clones in this sample may be carry-over from other donors' samples.

The chain has TRBV12-3 or TRBV12-4 and TRBJ2-6; the D is unclear. The CDR3 extends over 16 amino acids. Deletions cut 6 bases from V and 3 bases from J, with 15 bases between. The CDR3 DNA is TGTGCCAGCAGCAACGGGTGGGGTTTTGGGGCCAACGTCCTGACTTTC. Translation gives CASSNGWGFGANVLTF.

This sequence joins TRBV7-9 and TRBJ1-1; D may be TRBD1 (5 bases). Germline assignment: CDR1 SEHNR and CDR2 FQNEAQ (reference sequence). V was pared by 1 base and J by 11 bases, with 11 bases between. The CDR3 contains 12 residues. CDR3 region: CASSLGAGRAFF. In DNA, the CDR3 is TGTGCCAGCAGCTTAGGGGCAGGGCGGGCTTTCTTT. Full variable domain (outside the CDR3, taken from reference TRBV7-9 and TRBJ1-1): DTGVSQNPRHKITKRGQNVTFRCDPISEHNRLYWYRQTLGQGPEFLTYFQNEAQLEKSRLLSDRFSAERPKGSFSTLEIQRTEQGDSAMYLCASSLGAGRAFFGQGTRLTVV.

CDR3 sequence reads: CSARDRDRYNEQFF. The CDR3 region has the DNA TGCAGTGCTAGAGACCGGGACAGATACAATGAGCAGTTCTTC. The chain recombines TRBV20-1 with TRBJ2-1; TRBD1 matches 7 bases. Germline loops: CDR1 DFQATT, CDR2 SNEGSKA (reference sequence). Germline trimming cut 0 bases from V and 4 bases from J; bases unmatched to any gene: 3. There are 14 residues in the CDR3.

Regarding this clonotype: A much larger clone sits a single nucleotide away, making a read error possible. The chain couples TRBV7-6 to TRBJ2-1; TRBD1 or TRBD2 may be the D gene (5 bases each). There are 17 residues in the CDR3. Germline V gives CDR1 SGHVS, CDR2 FNYEAQ. DNA for the CDR3: TGTGCCAACAGCTTAGCCTGGCCGAGGGGCCCATACAATGAGCAGTTCTTC. Translated: CANSLAWPRGPYNEQFF.

The chain carries TRBV25-1 and TRBJ1-5; 7 bases agree with TRBD1. Per the germline V gene, CDR1 is MGHDK and CDR2 is SYGVNS. The CDR3 covers 13 residues. The trim removed 8 bases at V and 7 bases at J, leaving 8 bases unmatched. Here the CDR3 reads CASRQGYGQPQHF. In DNA form, the CDR3 reads TGTGCCAGCCGACAGGGTTATGGACAGCCCCAGCATTTT.

This chain links TRBV2 with TRBJ2-6; D tentatively fits TRBD1 or TRBD2 (5 bases each). Germline lookup yields CDR1 SNHLY and CDR2 FYNNEI. The ends were cut back, 6 bases at V and 2 bases at J, with 23 bases in the middle. This CDR3 is 19 amino acids long. CDR3 DNA sequence: TGTGCCAGCAGCGATGAGGGGAACAGCATTTCAGCTGGGGCCAACGTCCTGACTTTC. As protein: CASSDEGNSISAGANVLTF.

The chain joins TRBV25-1 to TRBJ1-1; TRBD1 matches at 7 bases. The CDR3 runs 12 residues. CDR1 and CDR2 (germline): MGHDK, SYGVNS. V shed 7 bases and J 5 bases; nucleotides not matched to a gene: 4. The CDR3, as DNA: TGTGCCAGCATAGGGGGCCGGACTGAAGCTTTCTTT. Translated, it gives CASIGGRTEAFF.

This clonotype was observed a few times. Germline is not matched at one junction end, which may reflect a read error. The gene calls are TRBV28 and TRBJ2-5, with D possibly matching TRBD2 (5 bases). Germline CDR1 is MDHEN and CDR2 is SYDVKM. The CDR3 extends over 15 amino acids. CDR3 amino acids: CANSLYVTGLETQYF. In DNA, the CDR3 is TGTGCCAACAGTTTATATGTGACGGGGTTAGAGACCCAGTACTTC.

In its sample, this clonotype was seen a few times. This chain connects TRBV7-6 to TRBJ2-7; D is perhaps TRBD1 or TRBD2 (7 bases each). CDR1 is SGHVS, CDR2 FNYEAQ, per germline. CDR3 length equals 15 residues. V lost 5 bases to trimming and J lost 1 base, with 15 bases between them. This chain's CDR3 is CASSPRGGRSYEQYF. CDR3 DNA sequence: TGTGCCAGCAGCCCCAGGGGGGGCAGATCCTACGAGCAGTACTTC.

Only a few counts were recorded for this clonotype. The chain links TRBV29-1 to TRBJ1-1; D unresolved. Trimming took off 4 bases at V and 2 bases at J, with 5 bases between the two ends. Germline loops: CDR1 SQVTM, CDR2 ANQGSEA. There are 11 residues in the CDR3. The chain's CDR3 is CSVVGNTEAFF. As DNA, the CDR3 is TGCAGCGTTGTGGGTAACACTGAAGCTTTCTTT.

The chain couples TRBV27 to TRBJ2-6; the D gene could be TRBD1 or TRBD2 (5 bases each). This CDR3 is 15 amino acids long. Per germline, CDR1 MNHEY and CDR2 SMNVEV (reference sequence). Trimming removed 5 bases at V and 4 bases at J, with 12 bases between. This CDR3 reads CASSLAWGGANVLTF. The CDR3 nucleotides read TGTGCCAGCAGTCTCGCGTGGGGGGGGGCCAACGTCCTGACTTTC.

CDR3 sequence reads: CASSTRTGGLGQPQHF. The CDR3 nucleotides are TGTGCCAGCAGCACCAGGACAGGGGGCCTGGGGCAGCCCCAGCATTTT. The chain uses TRBV27 and TRBJ1-5; 11 nucleotides align to TRBD1. Trimming removed 6 bases from V and 7 bases from J; junction bases left unmatched: 11. The CDR3 is made up of 16 amino acids. Germline CDR1 reads MNHEY; CDR2 reads SMNVEV (reference sequence).

This clonotype was observed once. This chain links TRBV12-3 or TRBV12-4 with TRBJ2-5, with 7 bases fitting TRBD2. The CDR3 runs to 16 residues. J was trimmed by 2 bases and V by 6 bases; bases with no gene match: 12. The CDR3 loop reads CASSPGERGRQETQYF. For the CDR3, the DNA is TGTGCCAGCAGCCCCGGGGAGCGGGGAAGACAAGAGACCCAGTACTTC.

There are a few counts of this clonotype. The chain recombines TRBV7-6 with TRBJ2-7, with D hard to call. Germline CDR1 and CDR2: SGHVS and FNYEAQ. The CDR3 runs to 11 residues. Trimming pared 5 bases from V and 6 bases from J, leaving 8 bases between. The DNA for the CDR3 is TGTGCCAGCAGCCTCCTGGCCGAGCAGTACTTC. This codes for CASSLLAEQYF.

This clonotype was detected only a few times. The chain has TRBV10-3 and TRBJ1-2; TRBD1 agrees at 10 bases. V shed 7 bases, J shed 4 bases, and the junction held 15 bases outside the gene matches. The CDR3 sequence is 17 residues long. Per germline, CDR1 ENHRY and CDR2 SYGVKD. The CDR3 spells CAITPGGPGTGVYGYTF. CDR3 bases: TGTGCCATCACTCCTGGGGGTCCCGGGACAGGGGTCTATGGCTACACCTTC.